The following is a TCR beta chain sequence with its context. The antigen remains undetermined. This CDR3 contains 15 residues. With 1 base clipped from V and 3 bases from J, the junction kept 5 bases outside the gene matches. Germline V gives CDR1 MGHRA, CDR2 YSYEKL. These data belong to a study of T cell repertoires in cytomegalovirus infection. On the study more broadly: Selected CMV epitopes included recently identified HLA-C-restricted ones as well as well-studied HLA-B-restricted ones. Whole-study findings and limits: HLA-C-restricted CMV clonotypes gave the most frequent clonotype in two of eight donors. Cumulative public TCR beta family frequency identified carriers of CMV plus the relevant HLA.

TCRdb passed the reads through MiXCR, listing each CDR3 protein once. The table records some 920,000 distinct CDR3 sequences, 30% to 40% of them present only once. Sequencing used cultured CD8+ T cells from PBMCs, obtained from culture after CMV antigen stimulation. The V and J genes are TRBV4-1 and TRBJ2-7; 8 nucleotides align to TRBD1. The sequence derives from a human donor in good health (CMV status not recorded). Some clones in this sample may be carry-over from other donors' samples. The CDR3 bases are TGCGCCAGCAGCCAAGCGGTGACAGGGGACTACGAGCAGTACTTC. It is translated as CASSQAVTGDYEQYF.